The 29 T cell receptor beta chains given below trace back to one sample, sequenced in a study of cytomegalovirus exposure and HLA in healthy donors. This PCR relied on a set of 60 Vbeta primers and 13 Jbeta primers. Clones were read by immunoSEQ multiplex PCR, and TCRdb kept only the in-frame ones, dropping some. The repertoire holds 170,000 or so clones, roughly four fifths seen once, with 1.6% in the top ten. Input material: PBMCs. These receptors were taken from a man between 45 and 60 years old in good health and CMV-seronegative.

The DNA for the CDR3 is TGCAGCGCGATGACAGGGGGATATGAAAAACTGTTTTTT. This codes for CSAMTGGYEKLFF. The J gene is TRBJ1-4, the V gene TRBV29-1; the match to TRBD1 covers 9 bases. V lost 7 bases to trimming and J lost 6 bases; unmatched junction nucleotides: 6. The germline gives CDR1 SQVTM, CDR2 ANQGSEA. The CDR3 sequence is 13 residues long.

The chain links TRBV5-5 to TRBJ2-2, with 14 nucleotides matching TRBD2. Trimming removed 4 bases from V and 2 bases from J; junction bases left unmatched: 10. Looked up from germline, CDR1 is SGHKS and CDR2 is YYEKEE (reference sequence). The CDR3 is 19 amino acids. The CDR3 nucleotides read TGTGCCAGCAGCCCGGGGGGACTAGCGGGGGCCATTAACACCGGGGAGCTGTTTTTT. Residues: CASSPGGLAGAINTGELFF.

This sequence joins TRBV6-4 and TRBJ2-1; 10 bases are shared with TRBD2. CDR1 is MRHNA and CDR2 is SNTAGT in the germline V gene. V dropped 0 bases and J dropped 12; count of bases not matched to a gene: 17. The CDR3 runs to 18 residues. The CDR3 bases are TGTGCCAGCAGTGACTCCAACGTCGGACTAGCGGACCCTGTTCGGCAGTTCTTC. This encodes CASSDSNVGLADPVRQFF.

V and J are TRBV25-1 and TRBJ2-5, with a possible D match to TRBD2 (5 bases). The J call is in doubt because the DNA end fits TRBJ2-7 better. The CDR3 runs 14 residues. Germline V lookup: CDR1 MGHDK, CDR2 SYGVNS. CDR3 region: CASSDQLAPTEQYF. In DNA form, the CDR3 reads TGTGCCAGCAGTGATCAGCTAGCACCGACCGAGCAGTACTTC.

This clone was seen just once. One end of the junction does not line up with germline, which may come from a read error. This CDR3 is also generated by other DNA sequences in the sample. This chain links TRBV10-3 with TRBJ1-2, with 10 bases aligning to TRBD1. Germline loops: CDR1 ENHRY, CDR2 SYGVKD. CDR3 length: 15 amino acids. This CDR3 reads CAISVGTGDTYGYTF. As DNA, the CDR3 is TGTGCCATAAGTGTGGGGACAGGGGATACCTATGGCTACACCTTC.

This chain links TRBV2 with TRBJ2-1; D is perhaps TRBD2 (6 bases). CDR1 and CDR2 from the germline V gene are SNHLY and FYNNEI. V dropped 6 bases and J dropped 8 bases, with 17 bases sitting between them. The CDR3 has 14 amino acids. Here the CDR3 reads CASSDGTQRDEQFF. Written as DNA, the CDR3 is TGTGCCAGCAGCGACGGGACTCAGAGGGATGAGCAGTTCTTC.

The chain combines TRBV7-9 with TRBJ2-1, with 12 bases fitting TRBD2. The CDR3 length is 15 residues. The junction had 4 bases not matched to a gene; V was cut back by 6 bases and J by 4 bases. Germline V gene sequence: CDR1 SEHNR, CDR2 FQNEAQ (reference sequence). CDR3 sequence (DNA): TGTGCCAGCAGTTCACTAGCGGGAGGTTACAATGAGCAGTTCTTC. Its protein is CASSSLAGGYNEQFF.

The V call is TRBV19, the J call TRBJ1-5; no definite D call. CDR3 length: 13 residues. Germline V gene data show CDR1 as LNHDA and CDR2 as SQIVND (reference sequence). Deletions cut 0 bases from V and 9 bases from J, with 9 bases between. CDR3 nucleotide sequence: TGTGCCAGTAGTATAGATCGGGAGAGGCCCCAGCATTTT. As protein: CASSIDRERPQHF.

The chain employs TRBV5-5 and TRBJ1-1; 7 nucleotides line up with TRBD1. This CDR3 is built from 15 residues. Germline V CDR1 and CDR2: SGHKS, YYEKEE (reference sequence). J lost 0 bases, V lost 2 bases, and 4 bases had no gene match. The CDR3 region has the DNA TGTGCCAGCAGCTTAGTCGACAGGGTGAACACTGAAGCTTTCTTT. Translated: CASSLVDRVNTEAFF.

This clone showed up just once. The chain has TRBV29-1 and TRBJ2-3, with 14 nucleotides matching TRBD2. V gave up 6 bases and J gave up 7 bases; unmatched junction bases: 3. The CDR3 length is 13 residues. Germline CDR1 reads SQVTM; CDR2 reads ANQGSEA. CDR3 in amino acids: CSVRTSGGYTQYF. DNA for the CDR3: TGCAGCGTGAGGACTAGCGGGGGGTATACGCAGTATTTT.

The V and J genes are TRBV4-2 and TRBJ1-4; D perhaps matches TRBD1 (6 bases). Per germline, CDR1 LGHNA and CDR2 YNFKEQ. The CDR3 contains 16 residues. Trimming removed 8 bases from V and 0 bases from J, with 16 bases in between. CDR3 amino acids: CASAGGKGATNEKLFF. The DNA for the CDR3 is TGTGCCAGCGCGGGGGGTAAGGGGGCAACTAATGAAAAACTGTTTTTT.

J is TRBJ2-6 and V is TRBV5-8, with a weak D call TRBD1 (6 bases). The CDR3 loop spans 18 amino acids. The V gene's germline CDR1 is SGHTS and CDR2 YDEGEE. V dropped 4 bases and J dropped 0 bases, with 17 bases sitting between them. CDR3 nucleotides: TGTGCCAGCAGCGGGACATCTGGATGGTTCTCTGGGGCCAACGTCCTGACTTTC. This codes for CASSGTSGWFSGANVLTF.

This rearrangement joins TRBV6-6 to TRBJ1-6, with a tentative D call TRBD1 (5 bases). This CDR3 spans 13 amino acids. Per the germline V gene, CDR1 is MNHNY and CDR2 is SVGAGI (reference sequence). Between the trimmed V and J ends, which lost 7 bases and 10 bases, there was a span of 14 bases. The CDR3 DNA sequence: TGTGCCAGCATCACCCCGGGGGGATCACCCCTCCACTTT. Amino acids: CASITPGGSPLHF.

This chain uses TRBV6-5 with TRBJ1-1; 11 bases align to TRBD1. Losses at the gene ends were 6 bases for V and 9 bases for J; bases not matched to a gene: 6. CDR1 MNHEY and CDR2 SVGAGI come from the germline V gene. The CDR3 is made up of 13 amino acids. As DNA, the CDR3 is TGTGCCAGCAGCCCTGGACAGGGGGCAAAAGCTTTCTTT. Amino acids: CASSPGQGAKAFF.

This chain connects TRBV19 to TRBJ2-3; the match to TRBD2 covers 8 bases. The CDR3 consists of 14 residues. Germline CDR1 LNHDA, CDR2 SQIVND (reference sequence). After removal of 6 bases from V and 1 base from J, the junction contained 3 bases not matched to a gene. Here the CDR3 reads CASRGRGGTDTQYF. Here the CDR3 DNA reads TGTGCCAGTAGAGGGCGGGGGGGCACAGATACGCAGTATTTT.

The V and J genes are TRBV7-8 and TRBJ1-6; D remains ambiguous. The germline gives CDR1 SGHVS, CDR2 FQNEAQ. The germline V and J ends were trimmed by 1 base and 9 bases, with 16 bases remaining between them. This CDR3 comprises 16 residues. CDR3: CASSLGGGRGGSPLHF. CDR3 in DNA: TGTGCCAGCAGCTTAGGGGGAGGTCGGGGAGGTTCACCCCTCCACTTT. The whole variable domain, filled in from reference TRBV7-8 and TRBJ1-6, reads GAGVSQSPRYKVAKRGQDVALRCDPISGHVSLFWYQQALGQGPEFLTYFQNEAQLDKSGLPSDRFFAERPEGSVSTLKIQRTQQEDSAVYLCASSLGGGRGGSPLHFGNGTRLTVT.

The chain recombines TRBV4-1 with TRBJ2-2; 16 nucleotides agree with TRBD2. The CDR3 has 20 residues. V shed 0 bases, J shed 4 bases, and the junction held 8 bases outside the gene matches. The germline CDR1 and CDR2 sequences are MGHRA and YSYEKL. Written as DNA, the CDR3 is TGCGCCAGCAGCCAAGAAACGGGACTAGCGGGAGGGCCCAGCACCGGGGAGCTGTTTTTT. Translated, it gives CASSQETGLAGGPSTGELFF.

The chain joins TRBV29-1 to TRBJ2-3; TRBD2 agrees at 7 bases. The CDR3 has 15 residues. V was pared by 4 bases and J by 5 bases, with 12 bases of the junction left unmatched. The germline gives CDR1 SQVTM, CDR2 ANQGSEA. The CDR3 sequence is CSVGAMFSGGDTQYF. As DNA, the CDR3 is TGCAGCGTTGGAGCCATGTTCTCGGGAGGAGATACGCAGTATTTT.

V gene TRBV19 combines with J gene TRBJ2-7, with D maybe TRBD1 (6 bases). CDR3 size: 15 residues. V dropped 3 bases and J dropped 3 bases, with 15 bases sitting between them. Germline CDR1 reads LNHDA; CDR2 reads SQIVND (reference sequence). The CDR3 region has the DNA TGTGCCAGTAGTATTTTTAGGGGGACGGGCTACGAGCAGTACTTC. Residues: CASSIFRGTGYEQYF.

CDR3 nucleotide sequence: TGTGCCAGTAGGATGGGATGGGGGGGTGGGAGCAATCAGCCCCAGCATTTT. This codes for CASRMGWGGGSNQPQHF. The chain links TRBV19 to TRBJ1-5; D may be TRBD1 (5 bases). The V gene lost 6 bases and the J gene lost 1 base, with 19 bases spanning the gap. Germline CDR1 is LNHDA and CDR2 is SQIVND (reference sequence). The CDR3 is made up of 17 amino acids.

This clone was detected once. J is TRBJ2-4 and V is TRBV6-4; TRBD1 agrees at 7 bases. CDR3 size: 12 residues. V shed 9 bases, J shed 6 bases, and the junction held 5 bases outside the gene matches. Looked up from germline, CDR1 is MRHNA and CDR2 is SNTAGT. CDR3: CARLTGSNIQYF. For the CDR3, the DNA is TGTGCCAGGTTGACAGGGTCAAACATTCAGTACTTC.

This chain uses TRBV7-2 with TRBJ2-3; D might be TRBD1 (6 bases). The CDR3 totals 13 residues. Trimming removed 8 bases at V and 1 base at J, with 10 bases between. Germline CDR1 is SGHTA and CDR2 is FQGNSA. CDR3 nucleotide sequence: TGTGCCAGCCGCAGGGGAGGCACAGATACGCAGTATTTT. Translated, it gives CASRRGGTDTQYF.

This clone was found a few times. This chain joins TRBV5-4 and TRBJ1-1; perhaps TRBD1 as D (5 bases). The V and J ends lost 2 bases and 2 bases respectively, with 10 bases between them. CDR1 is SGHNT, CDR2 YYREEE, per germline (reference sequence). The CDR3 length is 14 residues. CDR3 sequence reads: CASSLQQENTEAFF. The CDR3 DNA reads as TGTGCCAGCAGCTTACAACAGGAAAACACTGAAGCTTTCTTT.

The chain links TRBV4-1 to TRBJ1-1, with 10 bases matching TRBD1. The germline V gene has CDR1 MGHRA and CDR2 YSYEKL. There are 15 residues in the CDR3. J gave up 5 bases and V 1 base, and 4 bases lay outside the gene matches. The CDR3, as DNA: TGCGCCAGCAGCCAAGGACAGGGGGCACGAACTGAAGCTTTCTTT. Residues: CASSQGQGARTEAFF.

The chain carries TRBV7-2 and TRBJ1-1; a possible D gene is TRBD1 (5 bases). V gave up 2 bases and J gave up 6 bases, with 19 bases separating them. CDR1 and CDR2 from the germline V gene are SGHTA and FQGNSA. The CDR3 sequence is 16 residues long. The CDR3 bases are TGTGCCAGCAGCTTATCCCGCGCTTTGGGGGGAGCTGAAGCTTTCTTT. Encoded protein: CASSLSRALGGAEAFF.

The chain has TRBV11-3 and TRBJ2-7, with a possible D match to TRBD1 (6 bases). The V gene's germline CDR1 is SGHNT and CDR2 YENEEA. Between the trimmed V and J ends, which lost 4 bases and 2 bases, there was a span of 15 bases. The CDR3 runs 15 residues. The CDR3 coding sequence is TGTGCCAGCAGCTCCAGGGACACCTACCCCTACGAGCAGTACTTC. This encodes CASSSRDTYPYEQYF.

CDR3 region: CASRRGTSGSGQYF. As DNA, the CDR3 is TGCGCCAGCAGGAGGGGTACTAGCGGGAGTGGGCAGTACTTC. This chain uses TRBV5-1 with TRBJ2-7; 11 nucleotides agree with TRBD2. Trimming took 5 bases from V and 9 from J; bases not matched to a gene: 10. This CDR3 comprises 14 residues. In germline, CDR1 is SGHRS, CDR2 YFSETQ.

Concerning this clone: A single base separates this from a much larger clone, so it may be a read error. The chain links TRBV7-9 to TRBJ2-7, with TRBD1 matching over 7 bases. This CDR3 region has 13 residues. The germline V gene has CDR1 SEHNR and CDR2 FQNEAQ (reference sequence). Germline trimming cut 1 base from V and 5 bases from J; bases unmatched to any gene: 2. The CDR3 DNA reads TGTGCCAGCAGCTTAGGAGGGGGCCACGAGCAGTACTTC. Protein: CASSLGGGHEQYF.

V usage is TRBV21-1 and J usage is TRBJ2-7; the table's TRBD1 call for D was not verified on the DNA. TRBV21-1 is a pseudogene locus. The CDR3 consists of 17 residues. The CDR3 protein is CASSPPWPGTVSYEQYF. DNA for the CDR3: TGTGCCAGCAGCCCACCATGGCCCGGGACAGTTTCCTACGAGCAGTACTTC.